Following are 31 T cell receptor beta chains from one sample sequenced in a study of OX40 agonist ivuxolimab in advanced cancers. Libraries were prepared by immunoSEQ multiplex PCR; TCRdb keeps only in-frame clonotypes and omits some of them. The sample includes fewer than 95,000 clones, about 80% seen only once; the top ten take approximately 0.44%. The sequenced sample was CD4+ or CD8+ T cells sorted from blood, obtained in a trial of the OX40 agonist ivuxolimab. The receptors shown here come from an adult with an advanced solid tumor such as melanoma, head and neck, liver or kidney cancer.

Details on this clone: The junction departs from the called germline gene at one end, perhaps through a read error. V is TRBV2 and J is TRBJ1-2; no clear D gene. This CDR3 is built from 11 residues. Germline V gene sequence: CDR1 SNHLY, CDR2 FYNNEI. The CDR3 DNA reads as TGTGCCAGCAGTGTACCGTGGACCCCGTTATTC. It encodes CASSVPWTPLF.

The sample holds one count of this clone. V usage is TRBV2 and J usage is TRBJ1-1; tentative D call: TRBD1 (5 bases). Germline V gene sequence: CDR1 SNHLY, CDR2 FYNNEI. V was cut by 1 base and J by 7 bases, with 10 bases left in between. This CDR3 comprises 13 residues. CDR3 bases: TGTGCCAGCAGTGAAGGGGCAGGGAGTGAAGCTTTCTTT. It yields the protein CASSEGAGSEAFF.

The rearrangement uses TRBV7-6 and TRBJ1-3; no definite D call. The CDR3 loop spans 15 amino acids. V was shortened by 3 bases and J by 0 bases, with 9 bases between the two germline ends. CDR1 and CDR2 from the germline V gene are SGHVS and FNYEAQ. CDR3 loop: CASSFIGLSGNTIYF. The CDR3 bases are TGTGCCAGCAGCTTCATAGGCCTCTCTGGAAACACCATATATTTT.

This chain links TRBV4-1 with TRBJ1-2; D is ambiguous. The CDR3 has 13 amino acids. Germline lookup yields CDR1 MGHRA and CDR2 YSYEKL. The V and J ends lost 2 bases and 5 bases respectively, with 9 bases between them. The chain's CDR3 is CASSQPGWYGYTF. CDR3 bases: TGCGCCAGCAGCCAACCTGGGTGGTATGGCTACACCTTC.

CDR3 loop: CASSRAGSSGNTIYF. CDR3 coding DNA: TGTGCCAGCAGTCGCGCAGGGAGCTCTGGAAACACCATATATTTT. The genes are TRBV6-5 and TRBJ1-3, with a tentative D call TRBD1 (5 bases). Trimming took off 5 bases at V and 0 bases at J, with 11 bases between the two ends. The CDR3 totals 15 residues. The germline V gene has CDR1 MNHEY and CDR2 SVGAGI.

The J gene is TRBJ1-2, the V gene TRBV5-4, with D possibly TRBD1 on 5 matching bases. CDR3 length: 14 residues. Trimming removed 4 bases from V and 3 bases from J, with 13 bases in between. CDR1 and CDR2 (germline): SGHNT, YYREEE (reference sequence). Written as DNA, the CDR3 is TGTGCCAGCAGCCGGGACGGCTCTTACTATGGCTACACCTTC. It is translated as CASSRDGSYYGYTF.

Written as DNA, the CDR3 is TGCGCCAGCAGCCAAGCAGGAAATGAGCAGTTCTTC. It yields the protein CASSQAGNEQFF. V is TRBV4-1 and J is TRBJ2-1; D gene unclear. This CDR3 comprises 12 residues. Germline V gene sequence: CDR1 MGHRA, CDR2 YSYEKL. V lost 1 base and J 7 bases, leaving 5 bases between the germline ends.

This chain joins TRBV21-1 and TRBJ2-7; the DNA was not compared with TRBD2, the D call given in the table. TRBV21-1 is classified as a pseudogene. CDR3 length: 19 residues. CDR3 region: CASSKVVHLAGADSYEQYF. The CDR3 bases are TGTGCCAGCAGCAAAGTTGTCCATCTAGCGGGGGCGGACTCCTACGAGCAGTACTTC.

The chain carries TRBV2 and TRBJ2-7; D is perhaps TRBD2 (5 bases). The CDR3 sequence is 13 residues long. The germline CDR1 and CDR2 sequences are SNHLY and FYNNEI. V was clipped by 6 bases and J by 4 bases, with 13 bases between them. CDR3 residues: CASRAEVGYEQYF. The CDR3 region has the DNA TGTGCCAGCAGGGCGGAGGTCGGTTACGAGCAGTACTTC.

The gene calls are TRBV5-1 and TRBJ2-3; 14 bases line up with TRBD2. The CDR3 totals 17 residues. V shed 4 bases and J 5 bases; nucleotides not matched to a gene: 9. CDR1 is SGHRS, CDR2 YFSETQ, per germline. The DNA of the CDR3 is TGCGCCAGCAGCCCCGGACTAGCGGGAGGCCTGGGAGATACGCAGTATTTT. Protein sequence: CASSPGLAGGLGDTQYF.

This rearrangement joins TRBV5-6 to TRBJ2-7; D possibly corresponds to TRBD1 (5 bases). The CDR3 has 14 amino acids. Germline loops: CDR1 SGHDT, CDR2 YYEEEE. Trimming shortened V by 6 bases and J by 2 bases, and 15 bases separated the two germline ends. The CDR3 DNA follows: TGTGCCAGCAACTGGGGCTCCACCCCCTACGAGCAGTACTTC. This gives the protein CASNWGSTPYEQYF.

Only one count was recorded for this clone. The chain's CDR3 is CASSEAGRAIENNEQFF. CDR3 nucleotide sequence: TGTGCCAGCAGTGAAGCCGGGAGGGCCATCGAAAACAATGAGCAGTTCTTC. The chain links TRBV6-1 to TRBJ2-1; 8 nucleotides line up with TRBD2. V shed 0 bases and J 5 bases; nucleotides not matched to a gene: 9. Germline CDR1 is MNHNS and CDR2 is SASEGT. There are 17 residues in the CDR3.

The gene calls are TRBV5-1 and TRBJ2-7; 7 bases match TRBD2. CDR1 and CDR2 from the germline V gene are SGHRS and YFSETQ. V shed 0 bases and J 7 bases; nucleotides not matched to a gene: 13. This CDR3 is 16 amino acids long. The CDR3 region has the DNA TGCGCCAGCAGCTTGGGGTCAGGGACTAACCCAAGGGAGCAGTACTTC. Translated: CASSLGSGTNPREQYF.

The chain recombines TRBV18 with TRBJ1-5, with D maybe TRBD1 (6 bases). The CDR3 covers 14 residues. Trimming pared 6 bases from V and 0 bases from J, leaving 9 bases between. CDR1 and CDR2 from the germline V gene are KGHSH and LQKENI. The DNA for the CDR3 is TGTGCCAGCTCCCAGGGGTATAGCAATCAGCCCCAGCATTTT. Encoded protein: CASSQGYSNQPQHF.

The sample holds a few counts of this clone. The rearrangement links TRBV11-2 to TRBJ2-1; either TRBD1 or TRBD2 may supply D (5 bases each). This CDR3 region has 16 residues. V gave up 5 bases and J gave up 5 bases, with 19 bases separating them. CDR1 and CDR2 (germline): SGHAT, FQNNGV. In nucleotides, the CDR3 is TGTGCCAGCAGCCCCAAGGGGAGCACATGGGACAATGAGCAGTTCTTC. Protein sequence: CASSPKGSTWDNEQFF.

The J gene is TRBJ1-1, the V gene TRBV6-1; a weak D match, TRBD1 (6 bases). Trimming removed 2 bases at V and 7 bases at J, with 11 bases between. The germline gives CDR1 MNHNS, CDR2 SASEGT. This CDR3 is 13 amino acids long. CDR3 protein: CASSESDRSEAFF. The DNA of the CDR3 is TGTGCCAGCAGTGAATCTGACAGGAGTGAAGCTTTCTTT.

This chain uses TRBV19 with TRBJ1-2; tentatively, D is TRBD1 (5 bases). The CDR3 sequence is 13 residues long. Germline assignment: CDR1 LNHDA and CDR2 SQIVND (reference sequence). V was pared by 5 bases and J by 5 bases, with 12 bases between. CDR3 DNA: TGTGCCAGTAGTGACAGTCGGGGGTATGGCTACACCTTC. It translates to CASSDSRGYGYTF.

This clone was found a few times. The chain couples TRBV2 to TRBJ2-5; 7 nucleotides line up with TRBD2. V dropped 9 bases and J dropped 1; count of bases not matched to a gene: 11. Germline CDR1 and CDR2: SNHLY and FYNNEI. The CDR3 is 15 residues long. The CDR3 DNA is TGTGCCAGTCAAAGGAGCGGGGTCCTCCAAGAGACCCAGTACTTC. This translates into CASQRSGVLQETQYF.

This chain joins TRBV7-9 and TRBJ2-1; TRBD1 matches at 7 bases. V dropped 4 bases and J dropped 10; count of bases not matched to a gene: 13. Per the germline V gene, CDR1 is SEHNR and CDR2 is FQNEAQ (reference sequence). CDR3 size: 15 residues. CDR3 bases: TGTGCCAGCAGCTGGGGACGGGACAGCTTTAGGGAGCAGTTCTTC. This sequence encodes CASSWGRDSFREQFF.

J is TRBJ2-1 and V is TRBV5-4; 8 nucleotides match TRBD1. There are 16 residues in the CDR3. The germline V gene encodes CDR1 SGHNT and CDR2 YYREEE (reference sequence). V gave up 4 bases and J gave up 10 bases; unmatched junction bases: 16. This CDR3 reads CASSRMSDRVSGEQFF. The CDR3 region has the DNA TGTGCCAGCAGCCGAATGTCGGACAGGGTATCTGGGGAGCAGTTCTTC.

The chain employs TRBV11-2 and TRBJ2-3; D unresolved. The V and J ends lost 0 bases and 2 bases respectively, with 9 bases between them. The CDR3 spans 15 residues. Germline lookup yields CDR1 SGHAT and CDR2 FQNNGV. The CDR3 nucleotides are TGTGCCAGCAGCTTAGAGGCGGTGTCCACAGATACGCAGTATTTT. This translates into CASSLEAVSTDTQYF.

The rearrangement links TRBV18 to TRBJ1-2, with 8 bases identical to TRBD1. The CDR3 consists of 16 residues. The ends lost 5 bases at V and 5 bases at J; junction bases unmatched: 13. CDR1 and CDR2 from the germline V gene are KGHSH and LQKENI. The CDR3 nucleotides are TGTGCCAGCTCAGACTCCGGGACAGGAAAGACATATGGCTACACCTTC. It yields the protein CASSDSGTGKTYGYTF.

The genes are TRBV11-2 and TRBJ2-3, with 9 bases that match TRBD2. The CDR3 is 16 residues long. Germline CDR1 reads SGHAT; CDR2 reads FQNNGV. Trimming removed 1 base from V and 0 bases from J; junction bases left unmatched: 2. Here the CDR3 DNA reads TGTGCCAGCAGCTTAGTAGCGGGGGCGAGCACAGATACGCAGTATTTT. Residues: CASSLVAGASTDTQYF.

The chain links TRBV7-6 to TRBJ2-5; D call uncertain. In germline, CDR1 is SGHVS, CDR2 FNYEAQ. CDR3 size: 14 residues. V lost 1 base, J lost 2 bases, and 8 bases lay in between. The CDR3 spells CASSLVGYQETQYF. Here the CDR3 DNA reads TGTGCCAGCAGCTTAGTCGGCTATCAAGAGACCCAGTACTTC.

CDR3 in amino acids: CASKRTTATNEKLFF. In DNA, the CDR3 is TGTGCCAGCAAAAGGACAACTGCAACTAATGAAAAACTGTTTTTT. This chain links TRBV2 with TRBJ1-4; a possible D gene is TRBD1 (5 bases). Per the germline V gene, CDR1 is SNHLY and CDR2 is FYNNEI. V dropped 7 bases and J dropped 0 bases, with 12 bases sitting between them. The CDR3 length is 15 residues.

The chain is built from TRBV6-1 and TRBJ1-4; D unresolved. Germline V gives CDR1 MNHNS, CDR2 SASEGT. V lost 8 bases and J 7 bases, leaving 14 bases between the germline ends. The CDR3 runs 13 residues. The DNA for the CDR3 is TGTGCCAGCGGCCAAGGATATAGTGAAAAACTGTTTTTT. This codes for CASGQGYSEKLFF.

As DNA, the CDR3 is TGTGCCAGCAGCCTGCGACTGCTGGGCGAGCAGTACTTC. It translates to CASSLRLLGEQYF. V usage is TRBV13 and J usage is TRBJ2-7, with no clear D. CDR1 PRHDT and CDR2 FYEKMQ come from the germline V gene (reference sequence). CDR3 length: 13 amino acids. V was trimmed by 5 bases and J by 6 bases, leaving 14 bases between them.

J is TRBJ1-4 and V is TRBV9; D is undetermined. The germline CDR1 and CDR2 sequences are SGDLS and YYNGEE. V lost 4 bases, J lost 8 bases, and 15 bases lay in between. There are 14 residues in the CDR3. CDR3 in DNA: TGTGCCAGCAGCCCCCGCGTAGTCGGAGAAAAACTGTTTTTT. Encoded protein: CASSPRVVGEKLFF.

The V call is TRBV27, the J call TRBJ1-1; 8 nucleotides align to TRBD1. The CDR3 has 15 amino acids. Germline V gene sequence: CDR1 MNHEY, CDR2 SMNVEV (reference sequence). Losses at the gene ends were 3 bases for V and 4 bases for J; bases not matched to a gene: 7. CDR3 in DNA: TGTGCCAGCAGTTTGACTCAGGGGGCCATCACTGAAGCTTTCTTT. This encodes CASSLTQGAITEAFF.

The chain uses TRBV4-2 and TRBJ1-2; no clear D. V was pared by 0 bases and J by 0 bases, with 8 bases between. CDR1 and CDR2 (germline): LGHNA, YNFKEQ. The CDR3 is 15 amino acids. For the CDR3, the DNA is TGTGCCAGCAGCCAAGAGATCATTTCTAACTATGGCTACACCTTC. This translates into CASSQEIISNYGYTF.

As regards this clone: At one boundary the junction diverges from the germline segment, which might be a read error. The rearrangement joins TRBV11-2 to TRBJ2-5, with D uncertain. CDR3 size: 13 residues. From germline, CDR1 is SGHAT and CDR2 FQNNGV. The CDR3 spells CAGSFSMKETQYF. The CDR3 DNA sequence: TGTGCCGGCAGCTTCTCTATGAAAGAGACCCAGTACTTC.